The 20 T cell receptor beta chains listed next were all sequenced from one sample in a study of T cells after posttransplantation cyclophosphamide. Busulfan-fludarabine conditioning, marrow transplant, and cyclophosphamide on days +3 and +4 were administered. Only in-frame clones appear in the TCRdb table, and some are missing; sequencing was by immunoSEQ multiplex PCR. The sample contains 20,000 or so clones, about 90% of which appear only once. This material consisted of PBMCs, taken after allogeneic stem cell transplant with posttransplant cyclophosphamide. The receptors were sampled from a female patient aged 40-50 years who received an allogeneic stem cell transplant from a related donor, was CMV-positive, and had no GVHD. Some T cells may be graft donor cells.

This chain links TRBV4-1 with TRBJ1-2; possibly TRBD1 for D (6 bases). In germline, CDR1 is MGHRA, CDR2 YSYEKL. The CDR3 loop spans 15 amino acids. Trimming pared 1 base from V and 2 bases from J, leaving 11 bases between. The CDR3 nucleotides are TGCGCCAGCAGCCAAGGAGCCGGACAGAACTATGGCTACACCTTC. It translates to CASSQGAGQNYGYTF.

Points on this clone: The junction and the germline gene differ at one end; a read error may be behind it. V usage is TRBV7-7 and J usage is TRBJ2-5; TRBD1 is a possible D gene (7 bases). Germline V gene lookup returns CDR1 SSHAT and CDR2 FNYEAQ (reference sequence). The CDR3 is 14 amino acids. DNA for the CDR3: TGTGCTAGCAGCTCGGGCGGGACAGAAGAGACCCAGTACTTC. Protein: CASSSGGTEETQYF.

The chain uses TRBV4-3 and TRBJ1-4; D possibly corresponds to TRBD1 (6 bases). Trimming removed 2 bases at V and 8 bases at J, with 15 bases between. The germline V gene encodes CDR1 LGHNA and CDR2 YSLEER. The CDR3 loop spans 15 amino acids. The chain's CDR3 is CASSQRAQGPEKLFF. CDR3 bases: TGCGCCAGCAGCCAACGGGCTCAGGGGCCAGAAAAACTGTTTTTT.

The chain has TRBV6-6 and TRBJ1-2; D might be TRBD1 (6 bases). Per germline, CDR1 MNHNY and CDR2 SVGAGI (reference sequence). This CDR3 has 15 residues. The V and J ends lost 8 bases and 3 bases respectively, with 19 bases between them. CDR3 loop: CASSWRGGWDYGYTF. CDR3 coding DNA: TGTGCCAGCTCTTGGAGGGGGGGATGGGACTATGGCTACACCTTC.

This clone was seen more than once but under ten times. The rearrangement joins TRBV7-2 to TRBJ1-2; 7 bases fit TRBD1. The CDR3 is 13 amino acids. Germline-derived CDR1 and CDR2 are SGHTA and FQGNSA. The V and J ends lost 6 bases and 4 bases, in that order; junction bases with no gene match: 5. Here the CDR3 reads CASSYGQAYGYTF. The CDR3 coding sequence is TGTGCCAGCAGTTATGGACAGGCCTATGGCTACACCTTC.

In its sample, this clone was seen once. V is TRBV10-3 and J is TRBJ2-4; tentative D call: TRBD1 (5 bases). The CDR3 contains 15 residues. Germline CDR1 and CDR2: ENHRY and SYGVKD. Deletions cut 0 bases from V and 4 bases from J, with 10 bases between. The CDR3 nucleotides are TGTGCCATCAGTGAGTCAGTGGGGCAGAAAAACATTCAGTACTTC. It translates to CAISESVGQKNIQYF.

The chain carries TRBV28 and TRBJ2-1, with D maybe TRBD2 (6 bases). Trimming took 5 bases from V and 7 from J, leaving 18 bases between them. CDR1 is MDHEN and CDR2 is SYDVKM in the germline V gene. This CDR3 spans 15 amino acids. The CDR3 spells CASSLLLGGGNEQFF. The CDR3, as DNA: TGTGCCAGCAGTCTCTTATTGGGAGGAGGTAATGAGCAGTTCTTC.

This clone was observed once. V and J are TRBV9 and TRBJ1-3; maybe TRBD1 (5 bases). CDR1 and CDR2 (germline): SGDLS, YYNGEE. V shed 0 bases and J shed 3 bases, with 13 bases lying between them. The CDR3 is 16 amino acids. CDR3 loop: CASSVGQGLDGNTIYF. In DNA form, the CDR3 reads TGTGCCAGCAGCGTAGGGCAGGGACTGGATGGAAACACCATATATTTT.

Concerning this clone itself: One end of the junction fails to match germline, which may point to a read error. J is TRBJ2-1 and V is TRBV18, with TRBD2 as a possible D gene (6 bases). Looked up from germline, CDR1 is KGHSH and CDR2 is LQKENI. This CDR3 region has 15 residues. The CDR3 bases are TGTACCAGCTCACCACCCGGCGGGGTATACAATGAGCAGTTCTTC. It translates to CTSSPPGGVYNEQFF. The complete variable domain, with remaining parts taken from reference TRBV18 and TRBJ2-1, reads NAGVMQNPRHLVRRRGQEARLRCSPMKGHSHVYWYRQLPEEGLKFMVYLQKENIIDESGMPKERFSAEFPKEGPSILRIQQVVRGDSAAYFCTSSPPGGVYNEQFFGPGTRLTVL.

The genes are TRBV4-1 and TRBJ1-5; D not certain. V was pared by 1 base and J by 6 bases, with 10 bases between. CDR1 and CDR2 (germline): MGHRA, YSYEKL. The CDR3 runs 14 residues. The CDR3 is CASSQGQPGQPQHF. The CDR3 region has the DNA TGCGCCAGCAGCCAAGGCCAGCCAGGTCAGCCCCAGCATTTT.

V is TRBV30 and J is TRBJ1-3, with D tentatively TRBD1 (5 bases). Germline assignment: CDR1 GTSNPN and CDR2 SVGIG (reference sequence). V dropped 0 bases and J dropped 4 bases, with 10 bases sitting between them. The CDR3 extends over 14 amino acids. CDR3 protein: CAWSVPGGGNTIYF. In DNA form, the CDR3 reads TGTGCCTGGAGTGTACCCGGGGGAGGAAACACCATATATTTT.

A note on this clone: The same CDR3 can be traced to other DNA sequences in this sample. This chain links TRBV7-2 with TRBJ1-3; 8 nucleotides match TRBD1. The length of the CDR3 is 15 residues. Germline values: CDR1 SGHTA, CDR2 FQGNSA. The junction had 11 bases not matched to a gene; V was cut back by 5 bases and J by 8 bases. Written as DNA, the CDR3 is TGTGCCAGCAGCCTCGGAACAGGACAGGGCTACACCATATATTTT. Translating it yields CASSLGTGQGYTIYF.

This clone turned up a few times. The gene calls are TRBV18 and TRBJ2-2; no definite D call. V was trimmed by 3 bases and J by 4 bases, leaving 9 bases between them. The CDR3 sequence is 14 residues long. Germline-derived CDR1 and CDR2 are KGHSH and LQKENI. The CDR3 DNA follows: TGTGCCAGCTCACCTCTACTTTCCACCGGGGAGCTGTTTTTT. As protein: CASSPLLSTGELFF.

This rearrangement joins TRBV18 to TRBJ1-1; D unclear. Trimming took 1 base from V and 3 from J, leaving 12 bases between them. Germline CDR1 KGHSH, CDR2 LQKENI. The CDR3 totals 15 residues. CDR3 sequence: CASSPLPRRDTEAFF. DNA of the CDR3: TGTGCCAGCTCACCACTCCCGCGACGGGACACTGAAGCTTTCTTT.

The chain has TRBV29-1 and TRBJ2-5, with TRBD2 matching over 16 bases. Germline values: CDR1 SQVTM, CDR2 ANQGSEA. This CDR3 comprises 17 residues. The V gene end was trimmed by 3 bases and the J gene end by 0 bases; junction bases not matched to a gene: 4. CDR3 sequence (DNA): TGCAGCGTTGACGGGACTAGCGGGAGGGGGAACCAAGAGACCCAGTACTTC. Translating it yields CSVDGTSGRGNQETQYF.

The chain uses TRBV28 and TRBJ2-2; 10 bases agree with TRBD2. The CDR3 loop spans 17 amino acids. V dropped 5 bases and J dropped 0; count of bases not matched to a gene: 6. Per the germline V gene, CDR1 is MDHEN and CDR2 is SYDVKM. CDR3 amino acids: CASSLGLAATNTGELFF. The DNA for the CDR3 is TGTGCCAGCAGTCTAGGACTAGCGGCCACGAACACCGGGGAGCTGTTTTTT. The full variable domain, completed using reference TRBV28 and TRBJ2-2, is DVKVTQSSRYLVKRTGEKVFLECVQDMDHENMFWYRQDPGLGLRLIYFSYDVKMKEKGDIPEGYSVSREKKERFSLILESASTNQTSMYLCASSLGLAATNTGELFFGEGSRLTVL.

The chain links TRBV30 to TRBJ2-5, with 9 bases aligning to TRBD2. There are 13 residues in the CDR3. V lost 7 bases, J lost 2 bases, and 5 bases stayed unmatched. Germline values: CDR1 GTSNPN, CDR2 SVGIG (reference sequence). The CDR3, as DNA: TGTGCCTACACTAGCGGGCGGCAAGAGACCCAGTACTTC. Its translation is CAYTSGRQETQYF.

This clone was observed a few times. The CDR3 is CASSSLAAHYEQYF. The DNA of the CDR3 is TGTGCCAGTAGTTCGCTAGCGGCACACTACGAGCAGTACTTC. The V gene is TRBV19, the J gene TRBJ2-7; 7 nucleotides line up with TRBD2. With 5 bases clipped from V and 3 bases from J, the junction kept 7 bases outside the gene matches. The CDR3 is 14 amino acids. Germline V lookup: CDR1 LNHDA, CDR2 SQIVND (reference sequence). The full variable domain, in which reference TRBV19 and TRBJ2-7 provide the parts outside the CDR3, is DGGITQSPKYLFRKEGQNVTLSCEQNLNHDAMYWYRQDPGQGLRLIYYSQIVNDFQKGDIAEGYSVSREKKESFPLTVTSAQKNPTAFYLCASSSLAAHYEQYFGPGTRLTVT.

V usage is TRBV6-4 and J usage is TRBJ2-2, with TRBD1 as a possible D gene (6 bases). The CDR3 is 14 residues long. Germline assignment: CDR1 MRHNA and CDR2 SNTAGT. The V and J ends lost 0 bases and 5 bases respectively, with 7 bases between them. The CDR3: CASSDSGGTGELFF. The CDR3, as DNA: TGTGCCAGCAGTGACTCAGGGGGAACCGGGGAGCTGTTTTTT.

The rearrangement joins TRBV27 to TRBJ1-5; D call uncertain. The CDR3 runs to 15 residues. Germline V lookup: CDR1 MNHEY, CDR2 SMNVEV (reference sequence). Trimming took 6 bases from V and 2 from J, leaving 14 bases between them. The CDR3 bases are TGTGCCAGCAGAGGCCCGGGGTATGGCAATCAGCCCCAGCATTTT. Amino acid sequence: CASRGPGYGNQPQHF.